This T cell receptor beta chain was identified in a study of blood T cells in healthy people across ages. Study-wide results and caveats: Using unsorted PBMCs precluded a conclusive naive versus antigen-experienced comparison.

A second about 6 to 12 cycle PCR used barcoded and J-beta primers. Each cDNA molecule, via a template-switch adaptor with 12 random nucleotides, was tagged. TCRdb reprocessed the 5' RACE reads with MiXCR, giving one entry per CDR3 protein. This sample carries about 1.6 million distinct CDR3 sequences, roughly a third of them seen once, and the ten largest clones take about 10%. CDR1 is MNHEY, CDR2 SMNVEV, per germline (reference sequence). This CDR3 has 15 residues. Trimming shortened V by 1 base and J by 2 bases, and 10 bases separated the two germline ends. Each donor had ten milliliters of peripheral blood drawn. Samples had at least 6.5 million PBMCs isolated from them. Of note for this clonotype: Its antigen is currently unknown.

This sequence was found in a woman in her twenties or thirties in good health. The sample consisted of blood. The J gene is TRBJ2-3, the V gene TRBV27, with D uncertain. CDR3 nucleotides: TGTGCCAGCAGTTTATTACCACTACTCACAGATACGCAGTATTTT. Encoded protein: CASSLLPLLTDTQYF.